These 19 T cell receptor beta chains came from one sample sequenced in a study of cytomegalovirus exposure and HLA in healthy donors. With 60 Vbeta and 13 Jbeta primers, the PCR was carried out. The method was immunoSEQ multiplex PCR; TCRdb's version includes in-frame clones alone and lacks a portion of them. Here the sample spans under 200,000 clones, around 80% being singletons. The sample was PBMCs. The receptor set was obtained from a human donor in good health.

The chain uses TRBV10-3 and TRBJ1-6; TRBD1 might be the D (5 bases). V lost 10 bases and J 7 bases, leaving 17 bases between the germline ends. The germline CDR1 and CDR2 sequences are ENHRY and SYGVKD. The CDR3 consists of 14 residues. The CDR3, as DNA: TGTGCCACTCAGGGCCAGGGCAACAATTCACCCCTCCACTTT. It specifies CATQGQGNNSPLHF.

This chain links TRBV2 with TRBJ2-2; maybe TRBD2 (6 bases). CDR1 and CDR2 from the germline V gene are SNHLY and FYNNEI. Between the trimmed V and J ends, which lost 6 bases and 0 bases, there was a span of 11 bases. CDR3 size: 15 residues. CDR3 bases: TGTGCCAGCAGGCCCGGGACTTCGAACACCGGGGAGCTGTTTTTT. Its protein is CASRPGTSNTGELFF.

The chain carries TRBV19 and TRBJ1-2, with D possibly matching TRBD1 (6 bases). Germline CDR1 LNHDA, CDR2 SQIVND (reference sequence). Trimming stripped 3 bases from V and 7 bases from J, with 15 bases between. The CDR3 runs to 14 residues. The chain's CDR3 is CASSIAGAAGGYTF. CDR3 nucleotides: TGTGCCAGTAGTATCGCGGGGGCAGCGGGTGGCTACACCTTC.

The gene calls are TRBV5-6 and TRBJ2-7, with D unclear. Trimming took 4 bases from V and 2 from J, leaving 19 bases between them. The CDR3 runs 16 residues. Germline CDR1 reads SGHDT; CDR2 reads YYEEEE. The CDR3, as DNA: TGTGCCAGCAGCCAAATTTCAGCGTTTCCGACCTACGAGCAGTACTTC. Its protein product is CASSQISAFPTYEQYF.

The chain employs TRBV7-2 and TRBJ2-1; 14 bases align to TRBD2. Germline V gives CDR1 SGHTA, CDR2 FQGNSA. J lost 0 bases, V lost 5 bases, and 6 bases had no gene match. The CDR3 runs 18 residues. The CDR3 protein is CASSQGLAGAISYNEQFF. CDR3 DNA sequence: TGTGCCAGCAGCCAGGGACTAGCGGGGGCCATCTCCTACAATGAGCAGTTCTTC.

The CDR3 sequence is CASSLPQKYEQYF. The CDR3 DNA is TGTGCCAGCAGCTTACCCCAGAAGTACGAGCAGTACTTC. V gene TRBV7-9 combines with J gene TRBJ2-7, with unresolved D. This CDR3 has 13 amino acids. The V and J ends lost 2 bases and 4 bases respectively, with 9 bases between them. Germline V gene lookup returns CDR1 SEHNR and CDR2 FQNEAQ (reference sequence).

This clone was seen once. DNA for the CDR3: TGCGCCAGCAGCCTGGGCAGGGGACCCCAAGAGACCCAGTACTTC. Translating gives CASSLGRGPQETQYF. This chain links TRBV5-1 with TRBJ2-5, with D perhaps matching TRBD1 (6 bases). CDR3 length: 15 residues. Trimming left V 4 bases short and J 1 base short, with 14 bases between. Germline V gene data show CDR1 as SGHRS and CDR2 as YFSETQ.

The genes are TRBV6-1 and TRBJ1-1; 8 nucleotides line up with TRBD1. The ends lost 0 bases at V and 0 bases at J; junction bases unmatched: 0. Germline CDR1 MNHNS, CDR2 SASEGT. The CDR3 loop spans 15 amino acids. The CDR3 reads CASSEADRVNTEAFF. The CDR3 bases are TGTGCCAGCAGTGAAGCGGACAGGGTGAACACTGAAGCTTTCTTT.

The chain joins TRBV4-3 to TRBJ2-5; 9 bases fit TRBD1. From germline, CDR1 is LGHNA and CDR2 YSLEER. The CDR3 runs 15 residues. Trimming at V came to 3 bases and at J to 7 bases, leaving 9 bases not matched to a gene. For the CDR3, the DNA is TGCGCCAGCAGCCAGTCCGGGACAGGGCTTGCGACCCAGTACTTC. This sequence encodes CASSQSGTGLATQYF.

The gene calls are TRBV2 and TRBJ2-7; perhaps TRBD1 as D (5 bases). The germline V gene has CDR1 SNHLY and CDR2 FYNNEI. The CDR3 covers 14 residues. Between the trimmed V and J ends, which lost 1 base and 0 bases, there was a span of 7 bases. CDR3 sequence reads: CASSEVRVSYEQYF. The CDR3 DNA reads as TGTGCCAGCAGTGAAGTCAGGGTCTCCTACGAGCAGTACTTC.

V and J are TRBV14 and TRBJ1-6; no definite D call. The CDR3 is 14 residues long. V gave up 0 bases and J gave up 10 bases, with 10 bases separating them. CDR1 is SGHDN and CDR2 is FVKESK in the germline V gene. The CDR3 spells CASSQDPSASPLHF. The CDR3 DNA is TGTGCCAGCAGCCAAGATCCGAGCGCCTCACCCCTCCACTTT. Filled out from reference TRBV14 and TRBJ1-6, the complete variable domain reads EAGVTQFPSHSVIEKGQTVTLRCDPISGHDNLYWYRRVMGKEIKFLLHFVKESKQDESGMPNNRFLAERTGGTYSTLKVQPAELEDSGVYFCASSQDPSASPLHFGNGTRLTVT.

This rearrangement joins TRBV5-4 to TRBJ1-1; unclear D gene. This CDR3 spans 13 amino acids. Looked up from germline, CDR1 is SGHNT and CDR2 is YYREEE (reference sequence). V dropped 3 bases and J dropped 2 bases, with 8 bases sitting between them. The CDR3 here is CASSSGENTEAFF. CDR3 in DNA: TGTGCCAGCAGCTCCGGGGAAAACACTGAAGCTTTCTTT.

The chain employs TRBV10-3 and TRBJ2-7, with D maybe TRBD1 (5 bases). This CDR3 has 13 residues. V was clipped by 4 bases and J by 3 bases, with 10 bases between them. The germline V gene encodes CDR1 ENHRY and CDR2 SYGVKD. The CDR3 DNA reads as TGTGCCATCAGTGCTGGCAGGGACTACGAGCAGTACTTC. Translation gives CAISAGRDYEQYF.

The chain combines TRBV5-4 with TRBJ2-1, with TRBD2 as a possible D gene (5 bases). V was pared by 3 bases and J by 15 bases, with 22 bases between. This CDR3 has 14 amino acids. The V gene's germline CDR1 is SGHNT and CDR2 YYREEE (reference sequence). The CDR3 region is CASSSTSDTGLRFF. The CDR3 nucleotides read TGTGCCAGCAGCTCAACGTCTGATACGGGGTTGCGGTTCTTC.

This rearrangement joins TRBV18 to TRBJ2-3; D is perhaps TRBD1 (5 bases). Trimming removed 2 bases from V and 4 bases from J, with 7 bases in between. The CDR3 is 13 amino acids. CDR1 KGHSH and CDR2 LQKENI come from the germline V gene. In DNA form, the CDR3 reads TGTGCCAGCTCACCAAGGGGCGCAGATACGCAGTATTTT. Amino acid sequence: CASSPRGADTQYF.

This clone was detected a few times. The chain uses TRBV11-3 and TRBJ1-4, with D tentatively TRBD1 (5 bases). The V end was cut by 3 bases, the J end by 8 bases, with 16 bases between. Germline CDR1 SGHNT, CDR2 YENEEA. This CDR3 region has 15 residues. This chain's CDR3 is CASSFIGAVNEKLFF. As DNA, the CDR3 is TGTGCCAGCAGCTTCATTGGGGCGGTAAACGAAAAACTGTTTTTT.

This clone has a handful of counts. This sequence joins TRBV5-4 and TRBJ2-7; 10 positions match TRBD2. This CDR3 is 15 amino acids long. Germline assignment: CDR1 SGHNT and CDR2 YYREEE (reference sequence). J gave up 7 bases and V 0 bases, and 7 bases lay outside the gene matches. CDR3 sequence: CASSLASGGTGEQYF. DNA of the CDR3: TGTGCCAGCAGCTTGGCTAGCGGGGGAACGGGAGAGCAGTACTTC.

J is TRBJ2-7 and V is TRBV4-1; weak D call: TRBD2 (6 bases). Germline V lookup: CDR1 MGHRA, CDR2 YSYEKL. The V end lost 4 bases, the J end lost 2 bases, and 21 bases lay between the germline ends. The CDR3 runs to 17 residues. As DNA, the CDR3 is TGCGCCAGCAGCCGAGAGCCATCCGGGACTCAAGCCTACGAGCAGTACTTC. Its translation: CASSREPSGTQAYEQYF.

This rearrangement joins TRBV29-1 to TRBJ1-2, with D perhaps matching TRBD1 (5 bases). The V gene's germline CDR1 is SQVTM and CDR2 ANQGSEA. The CDR3 loop spans 15 amino acids. Trimming left V 4 bases short and J 4 bases short, with 19 bases between. CDR3 coding DNA: TGCAGCGTTGGGATGGGGGGTAGGGAAGGCTATGGCTACACCTTC. Translating gives CSVGMGGREGYGYTF.